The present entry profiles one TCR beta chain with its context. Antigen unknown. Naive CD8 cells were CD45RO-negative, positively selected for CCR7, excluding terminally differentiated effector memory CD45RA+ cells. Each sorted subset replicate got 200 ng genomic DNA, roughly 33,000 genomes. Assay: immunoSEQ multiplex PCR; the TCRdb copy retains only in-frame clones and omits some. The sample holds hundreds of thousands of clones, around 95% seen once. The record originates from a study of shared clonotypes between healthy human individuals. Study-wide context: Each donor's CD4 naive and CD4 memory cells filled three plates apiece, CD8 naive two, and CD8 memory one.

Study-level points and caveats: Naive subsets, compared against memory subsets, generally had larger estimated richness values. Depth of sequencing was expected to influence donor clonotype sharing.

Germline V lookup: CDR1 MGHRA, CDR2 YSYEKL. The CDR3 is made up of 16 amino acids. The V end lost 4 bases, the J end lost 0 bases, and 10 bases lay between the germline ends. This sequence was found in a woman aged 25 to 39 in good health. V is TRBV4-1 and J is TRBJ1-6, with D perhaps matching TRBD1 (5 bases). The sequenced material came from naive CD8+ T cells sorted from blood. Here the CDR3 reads CASSPRQSSYNSPLHF. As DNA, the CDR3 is TGCGCCAGCAGCCCCCGACAGAGCTCCTATAATTCACCCCTCCACTTT.